The entry below gives a single T cell receptor (beta chain) sequence along with its context. As yet, its antigen is unknown. This sample was included in a study of siplizumab effects on memory and regulatory T cells. Study outcomes and limitations: Siplizumab, the agent tested, significantly reduced alloreactive sequences traceable to unstimulated CD4+ memory cells. Just a small share of alloreactive clones was traced back to unstimulated subsets. An assignable naive or memory phenotype was lacking in roughly 75-95% of proliferating CD4+ or CD8+ clones.

Approximately 10^5 TCR templates were measured in each sample. The table came from immunoSEQ multiplex PCR; TCRdb's copy has only in-frame clones and leaves some out. The data contain over 100,000 clones, 90% to 95% of them singletons. V dropped 0 bases and J dropped 6 bases, with 9 bases sitting between them. This CDR3 is 13 amino acids long. The germline V gene encodes CDR1 SGHNT and CDR2 YYREEE (reference sequence). This clonotype was obtained from a human donor in good health. The specimen was CD4+ T cells sorted from blood. The chain joins TRBV5-4 to TRBJ1-1; D is ambiguous. CDR3 bases: TGTGCCAGCAGCTTGGTCGATTCGGCTGAAGCTTTCTTT. It translates to CASSLVDSAEAFF.